This T cell receptor beta chain comes out of a study of Tregs in tolerant kidney transplant recipients. General study findings and limits: Expanding Tregs on activated donor B cells appeared to best identify donor-specific TCRbeta clones. Antigen-driven expansion was suggested because donor-specific Tregs expanded more than all Tregs in tolerant patients.

Germline loops: CDR1 MNHEY, CDR2 SVGAGI. The CDR3 runs to 13 residues. Trimming removed 4 bases at V and 3 bases at J, with 4 bases between. TCRdb's copy holds only in-frame clones and misses some; the assay was immunoSEQ multiplex PCR. The table includes 50,000 to 55,000 clones, roughly nine tenths detected once. To note about this clone: The antigen is undetermined.

Mixed chimerism was transient after nonmyeloablative marrow transplants from related graft donors. Thawed PBMCs were FACS-sorted into unstimulated CD4+CD25+CD127- regulatory T cells, CD4+CD25- non-regulatory cells, CD4 and CD8 cells. The sequenced sample was CD8+ T cells from blood (PBMCs), obtained 24 months after the transplant. The rearrangement joins TRBV6-5 to TRBJ2-6; D is undetermined. This TCR derives from a human patient who received a combined kidney and bone marrow transplant. Some T cells may possibly be graft donor cells. DNA for the CDR3: TGTGCCAGCAGTTTATATGGGGCCAACGTCCTGACTTTC. Its protein product is CASSLYGANVLTF.